This T cell receptor beta chain originates from a study of cytomegalovirus exposure and HLA in healthy donors. Study as a whole: An earlier analysis found 120 million or so unique TCR beta sequences from about 190 million T cells. Within the Caucasian-associated ancestry cluster were 81% of the roughly 400 genotyped donors. HLA-typed donors were the source of about 85 million unique TCRs, which an early data release held.

Study-wide results and caveats: Later on, a genetic analysis was performed. It linked a missense variant in DCLRE1C with V- and J-gene trimming of TCR beta.

About this clone itself: Its antigen is not known.

Primers included in the PCR were 60 Vbeta and 13 Jbeta primers. Assay: immunoSEQ multiplex PCR; the TCRdb copy retains only in-frame clones and omits some. The sample shows roughly 200,000 clones, more than 60% of them seen only once. V shed 3 bases and J shed 6 bases, with 6 bases lying between them. The CDR3 sequence is 11 residues long. Looked up from germline, CDR1 is MDHEN and CDR2 is SYDVKM. The sample comprised PBMCs. The chain employs TRBV28 and TRBJ2-7; D is possibly TRBD1 (6 bases). The clonotype was recovered from an older woman in good health and CMV-seropositive. The CDR3 protein is CASSFRGEQYF. For the CDR3, the DNA is TGTGCCAGCAGTTTCAGGGGCGAGCAGTACTTC.